Below, 7 T cell receptor beta chains from the same sample are listed, as sequenced in a study. Here immunoSEQ multiplex PCR was the method, and the copy in TCRdb shows in-frame clones only, minus some. The repertoire holds approximately 70,000 clones, roughly 93% seen once, with 4% to 4.5% in the top ten. The sample comprised PBMCs. The receptors were sampled from a man between 40 and 49 years old with rheumatoid arthritis.

This clone was seen just once. J is TRBJ1-5 and V is TRBV19; 10 bases agree with TRBD1. This CDR3 has 14 residues. Per germline, CDR1 LNHDA and CDR2 SQIVND (reference sequence). V lost 10 bases, J lost 7 bases, and 10 bases stayed unmatched. CDR3 sequence: CATRRQGAGQPQHF. CDR3 nucleotide sequence: TGTGCCACTAGACGACAGGGGGCCGGACAGCCCCAGCATTTT.

The chain couples TRBV6-2 or TRBV6-3 to TRBJ2-3; 7 bases fit TRBD1. This CDR3 has 15 amino acids. The junction had 6 bases not matched to a gene; V was cut back by 6 bases and J by 0 bases. Germline V gene sequence: CDR1 MNHEY, CDR2 SVGEGT. The CDR3 region is CASSLDRASTDTQYF. In DNA, the CDR3 is TGTGCCAGCAGCCTTGACAGGGCTAGCACAGATACGCAGTATTTT.

The gene calls are TRBV5-4 and TRBJ1-4; D is unresolved. Germline CDR1 and CDR2: SGHNT and YYREEE (reference sequence). The CDR3 consists of 12 residues. Trimming removed 2 bases from V and 5 bases from J, with 4 bases in between. The CDR3 nucleotides read TGTGCCAGCAGCTTTAACAATGAAAAACTGTTTTTT. This translates into CASSFNNEKLFF.

V is TRBV18 and J is TRBJ1-2, with 9 bases matching TRBD1. Germline assignment: CDR1 KGHSH and CDR2 LQKENI. V lost 4 bases and J lost 7; bases outside the gene matches: 19. CDR3 size: 18 residues. The CDR3 sequence: CASSRLQDRGLIEGGYTF. CDR3 DNA: TGTGCCAGCTCACGACTCCAGGACAGGGGCCTGATCGAGGGTGGCTACACCTTC.

The chain has TRBV5-1 and TRBJ2-7, with 8 bases fitting TRBD1. CDR3 length: 15 amino acids. Per germline, CDR1 SGHRS and CDR2 YFSETQ. The ends lost 2 bases at V and 4 bases at J; junction bases unmatched: 8. CDR3 bases: TGCGCCAGCAGCTTAAACCGACAGGGGCCTTACGAGCAGTACTTC. It yields the protein CASSLNRQGPYEQYF.

The chain couples TRBV6-1 to TRBJ1-5; D is perhaps TRBD1 (6 bases). Deletions cut 2 bases from V and 7 bases from J, with 15 bases between. CDR1 and CDR2 from the germline V gene are MNHNS and SASEGT. This CDR3 region has 15 residues. CDR3 residues: CASSESGAQGQPQHF. The DNA for the CDR3 is TGTGCCAGCAGTGAATCCGGGGCGCAGGGGCAGCCCCAGCATTTT.

This clone was detected only once. V usage is TRBV28 and J usage is TRBJ2-5; TRBD1 is a possible D gene (5 bases). The CDR3 extends over 17 amino acids. From germline, CDR1 is MDHEN and CDR2 SYDVKM. V was clipped by 5 bases and J by 5 bases, with 24 bases between them. Here the CDR3 DNA reads TGTGCCAGCAGTCTCCCATTAACGGCGCCCAAGGGGGAGACCCAGTACTTC. It yields the protein CASSLPLTAPKGETQYF.